This T cell receptor (beta chain) is from a study of CD8 T cells in ankylosing spondylitis. MiXCR, run by TCRdb on the 5' RACE reads, gives a single entry per CDR3 protein. The sample includes about 540,000 distinct CDR3 sequences, roughly an eighth of them seen just once. Findings and caveats of the study: A TCR beta motif of roughly 8 highly homologous variants appeared characteristic of ankylosing spondylitis blood.

Trimming shortened V by 2 bases and J by 2 bases, and 6 bases separated the two germline ends. The CDR3 is 14 amino acids. This clonotype was observed many times. No antigen is known for it. The rearrangement uses TRBV12-3 or TRBV12-4 and TRBJ2-2; D is uncertain. The sequence derives from a male donor with ankylosing spondylitis. The source material was blood, either unsorted or a sorted T cell fraction (not recorded which). CDR3 coding DNA: TGTGCCAGCAGTTTAACAGCTAACACCGGGGAGCTGTTTTTT. Its protein product is CASSLTANTGELFF.